This TCR beta chain was retrieved from a study of cytomegalovirus exposure and HLA in healthy donors. Overall study findings and caveats: Association with HLA alleles at 0.05 false discovery rate was found for roughly 17,000 TCR beta sequences in a later analysis. Differences between HLA loci emerged in a later analysis of TCR association rates, with DRB1 most and HLA-C fewest. Earlier analysis found most TCR beta V segments productive about 87% or about 30% of the time.

Comments on this clone: Its target is not known. The junction does not match germline at one end; this may be a read error.

At sampling all donors were nominally healthy, likely with unrecorded immune exposures. Use of 60 Vbeta and 13 Jbeta primers characterized the PCR. Sequencing was performed with immunoSEQ multiplex PCR; in TCRdb, only in-frame clones are kept and a portion is missing. The repertoire holds approximately 70,000 clones, with roughly 73% as singletons. Germline V gene lookup returns CDR1 SGHAT and CDR2 FQNNGV. The CDR3 contains 16 residues. The J gene is TRBJ2-5, the V gene TRBV11-2; 13 bases align to TRBD2. The sequenced sample consisted of PBMCs. This TCR derives from a man aged 40-50 years in good health and CMV-seronegative. The CDR3 sequence is CASSIELAGGQETQYF. The CDR3, as DNA: TGTGCCAGCAGCATAGAACTAGCGGGGGGGCAAGAGACCCAGTACTTC.